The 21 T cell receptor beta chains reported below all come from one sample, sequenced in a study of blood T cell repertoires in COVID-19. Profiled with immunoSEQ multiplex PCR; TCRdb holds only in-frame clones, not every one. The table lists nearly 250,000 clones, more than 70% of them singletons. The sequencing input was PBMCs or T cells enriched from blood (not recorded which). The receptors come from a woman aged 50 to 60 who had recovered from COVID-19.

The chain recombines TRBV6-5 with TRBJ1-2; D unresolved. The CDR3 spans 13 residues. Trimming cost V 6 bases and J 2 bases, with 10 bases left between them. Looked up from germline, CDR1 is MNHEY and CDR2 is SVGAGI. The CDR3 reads CASRTGSNYGYTF. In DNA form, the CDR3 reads TGTGCCAGCAGAACCGGGTCGAACTATGGCTACACCTTC.

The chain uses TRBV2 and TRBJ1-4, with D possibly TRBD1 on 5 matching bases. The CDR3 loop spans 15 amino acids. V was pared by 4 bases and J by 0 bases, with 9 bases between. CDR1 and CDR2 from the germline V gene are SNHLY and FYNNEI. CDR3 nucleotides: TGTGCCAGCAGTGGGACGGACACAACTAATGAAAAACTGTTTTTT. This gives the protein CASSGTDTTNEKLFF.

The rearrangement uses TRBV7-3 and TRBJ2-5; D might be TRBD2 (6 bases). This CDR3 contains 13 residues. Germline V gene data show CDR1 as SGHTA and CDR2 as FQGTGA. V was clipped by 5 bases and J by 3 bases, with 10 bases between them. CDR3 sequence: CASSRDLKETQYF. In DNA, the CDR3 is TGTGCCAGCAGCCGGGACTTAAAAGAGACCCAGTACTTC.

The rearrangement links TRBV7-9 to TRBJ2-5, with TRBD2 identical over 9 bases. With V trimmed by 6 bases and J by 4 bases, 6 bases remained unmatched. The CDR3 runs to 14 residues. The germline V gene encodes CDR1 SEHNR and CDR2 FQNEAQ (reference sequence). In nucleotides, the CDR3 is TGTGCCAGCAGGATTAGCGGGAGAGGAGAGACCCAGTACTTC. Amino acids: CASRISGRGETQYF. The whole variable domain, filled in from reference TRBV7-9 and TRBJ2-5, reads DTGVSQNPRHKITKRGQNVTFRCDPISEHNRLYWYRQTLGQGPEFLTYFQNEAQLEKSRLLSDRFSAERPKGSFSTLEIQRTEQGDSAMYLCASRISGRGETQYFGPGTRLLVL.

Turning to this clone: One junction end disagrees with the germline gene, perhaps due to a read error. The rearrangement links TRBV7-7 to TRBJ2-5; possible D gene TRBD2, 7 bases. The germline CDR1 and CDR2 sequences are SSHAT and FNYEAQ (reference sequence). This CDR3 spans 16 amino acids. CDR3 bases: TGTGCTAGCAGCTTAGTTGCACAGGGAGGGCGAGAGACCCAGTACTTC. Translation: CASSLVAQGGRETQYF.

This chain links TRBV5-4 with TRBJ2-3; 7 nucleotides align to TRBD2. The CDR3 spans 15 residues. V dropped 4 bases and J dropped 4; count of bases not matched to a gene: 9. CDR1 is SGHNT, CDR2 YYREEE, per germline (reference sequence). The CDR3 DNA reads TGTGCCAGCAGCATAGGGGAGGGCCTGGCAGATACGCAGTATTTT. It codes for CASSIGEGLADTQYF. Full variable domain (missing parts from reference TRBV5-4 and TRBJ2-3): ETGVTQSPTHLIKTRGQQVTLRCSSQSGHNTVSWYQQALGQGPQFIFQYYREEENGRGNFPPRFSGLQFPNYSSELNVNALELDDSALYLCASSIGEGLADTQYFGPGTRLTVL.

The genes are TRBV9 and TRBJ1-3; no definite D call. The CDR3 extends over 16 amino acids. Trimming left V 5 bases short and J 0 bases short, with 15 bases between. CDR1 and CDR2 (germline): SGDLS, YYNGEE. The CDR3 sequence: CASSAMGAISGNTIYF. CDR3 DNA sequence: TGTGCCAGCAGTGCAATGGGCGCGATCTCTGGAAACACCATATATTTT.

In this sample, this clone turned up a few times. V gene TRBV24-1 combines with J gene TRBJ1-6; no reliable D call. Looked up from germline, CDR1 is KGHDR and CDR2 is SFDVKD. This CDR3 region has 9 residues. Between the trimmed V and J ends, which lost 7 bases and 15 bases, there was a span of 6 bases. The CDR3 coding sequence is TGTGCCACCAGCCGAGGCCTCCACTTT. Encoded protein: CATSRGLHF.

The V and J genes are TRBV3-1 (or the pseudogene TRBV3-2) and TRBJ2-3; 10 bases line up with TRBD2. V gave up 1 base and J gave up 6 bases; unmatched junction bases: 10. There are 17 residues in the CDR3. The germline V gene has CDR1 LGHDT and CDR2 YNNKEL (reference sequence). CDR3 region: CASSQARLAGWADTQYF. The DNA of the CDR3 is TGTGCCAGCAGCCAAGCCCGACTAGCGGGCTGGGCGGATACGCAGTATTTT.

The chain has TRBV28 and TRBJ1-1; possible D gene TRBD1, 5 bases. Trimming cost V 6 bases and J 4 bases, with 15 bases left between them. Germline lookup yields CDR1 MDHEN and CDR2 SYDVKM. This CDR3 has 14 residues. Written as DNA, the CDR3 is TGTGCCAGCAGCCCCACCAGGGTCGGCACTGAAGCTTTCTTT. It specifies CASSPTRVGTEAFF.

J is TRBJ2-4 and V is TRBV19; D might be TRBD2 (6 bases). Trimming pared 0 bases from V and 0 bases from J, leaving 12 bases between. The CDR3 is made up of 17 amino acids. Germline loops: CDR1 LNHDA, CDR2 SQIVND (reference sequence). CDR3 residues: CASSIDSPGLAKNIQYF. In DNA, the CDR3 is TGTGCCAGTAGTATAGATTCCCCGGGACTAGCCAAAAACATTCAGTACTTC.

CDR3 protein: CASGNSGSRTGELFF. The DNA for the CDR3 is TGTGCCAGTGGAAACAGCGGGAGTCGGACCGGGGAGCTGTTTTTT. V gene TRBV2 combines with J gene TRBJ2-2; 8 nucleotides match TRBD2. The CDR3 sequence is 15 residues long. The J segment lost 5 bases and the V segment lost 9 bases, leaving 11 bases of the junction unmatched. Germline CDR1 SNHLY, CDR2 FYNNEI. The full variable domain, completed using reference TRBV2 and TRBJ2-2, is EPEVTQTPSHQVTQMGQEVILRCVPISNHLYFYWYRQILGQKVEFLVSFYNNEISEKSEIFDDQFSVERPDGSNFTLKIRSTKLEDSAMYFCASGNSGSRTGELFFGEGSRLTVL.

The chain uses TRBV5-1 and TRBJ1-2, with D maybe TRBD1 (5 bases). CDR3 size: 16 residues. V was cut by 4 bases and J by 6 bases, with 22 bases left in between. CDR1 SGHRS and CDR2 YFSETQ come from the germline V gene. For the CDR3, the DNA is TGCGCCAGCAGCCTGGACACCCCTCTGTCCGTGGATGGCTACACCTTC. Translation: CASSLDTPLSVDGYTF.

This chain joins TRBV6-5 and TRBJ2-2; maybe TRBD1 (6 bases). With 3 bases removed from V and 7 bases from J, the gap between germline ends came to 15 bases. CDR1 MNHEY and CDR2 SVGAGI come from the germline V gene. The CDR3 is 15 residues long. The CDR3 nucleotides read TGTGCCAGCAGTTATCGGGACATTGCCAGCGGGGAGCTGTTTTTT. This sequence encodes CASSYRDIASGELFF.

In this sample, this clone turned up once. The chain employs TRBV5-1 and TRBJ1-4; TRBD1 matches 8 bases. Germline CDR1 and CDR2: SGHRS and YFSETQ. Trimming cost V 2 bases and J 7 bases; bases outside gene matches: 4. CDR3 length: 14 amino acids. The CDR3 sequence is CASSLRDRGEKLFF. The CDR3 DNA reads TGCGCCAGCAGCTTAAGAGACAGGGGTGAAAAACTGTTTTTT.

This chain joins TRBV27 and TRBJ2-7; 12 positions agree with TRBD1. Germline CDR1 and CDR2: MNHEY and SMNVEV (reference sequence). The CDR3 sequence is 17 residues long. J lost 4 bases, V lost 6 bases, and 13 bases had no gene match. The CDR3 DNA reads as TGTGCCAGCAGCTTCTTAGGGCCGGGACAGGGGGCATACGAGCAGTACTTC. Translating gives CASSFLGPGQGAYEQYF.

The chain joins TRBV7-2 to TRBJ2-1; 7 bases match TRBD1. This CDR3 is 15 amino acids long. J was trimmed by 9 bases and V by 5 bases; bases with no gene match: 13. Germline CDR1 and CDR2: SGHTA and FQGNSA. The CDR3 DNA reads TGTGCCAGCAGCCGTCAACCGGGACAGTATCCTGAGCAGTTCTTC. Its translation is CASSRQPGQYPEQFF.

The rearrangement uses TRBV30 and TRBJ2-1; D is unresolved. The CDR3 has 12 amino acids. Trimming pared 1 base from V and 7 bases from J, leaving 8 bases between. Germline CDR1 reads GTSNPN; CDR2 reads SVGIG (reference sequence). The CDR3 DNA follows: TGTGCCTGGAGTGCCCCGTTGAATGAGCAGTTCTTC. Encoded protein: CAWSAPLNEQFF.

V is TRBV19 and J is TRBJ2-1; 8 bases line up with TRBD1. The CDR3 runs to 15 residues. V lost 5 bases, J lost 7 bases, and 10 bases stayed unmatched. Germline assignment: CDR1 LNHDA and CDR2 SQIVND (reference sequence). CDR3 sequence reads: CASSSRTGTINEQFF. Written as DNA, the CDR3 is TGTGCCAGTAGTTCACGGACAGGGACAATTAATGAGCAGTTCTTC. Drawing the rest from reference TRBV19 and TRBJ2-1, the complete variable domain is DGGITQSPKYLFRKEGQNVTLSCEQNLNHDAMYWYRQDPGQGLRLIYYSQIVNDFQKGDIAEGYSVSREKKESFPLTVTSAQKNPTAFYLCASSSRTGTINEQFFGPGTRLTVL.

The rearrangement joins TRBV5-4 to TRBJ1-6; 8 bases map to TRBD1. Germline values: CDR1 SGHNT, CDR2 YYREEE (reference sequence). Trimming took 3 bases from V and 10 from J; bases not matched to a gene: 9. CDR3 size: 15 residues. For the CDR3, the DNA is TGTGCCAGCAGCTCCCCGACAGGGGCCCCGTCACCCCTCCACTTT. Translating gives CASSSPTGAPSPLHF.

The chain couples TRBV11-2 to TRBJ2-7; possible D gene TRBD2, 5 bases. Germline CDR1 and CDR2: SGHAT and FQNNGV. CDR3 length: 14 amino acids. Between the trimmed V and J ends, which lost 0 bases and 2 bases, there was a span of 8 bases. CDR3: CASSLDLGAYEQYF. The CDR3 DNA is TGTGCCAGCAGCTTAGATCTCGGGGCCTACGAGCAGTACTTC. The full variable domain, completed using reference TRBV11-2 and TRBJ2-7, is EAGVAQSPRYKIIEKRQSVAFWCNPISGHATLYWYQQILGQGPKLLIQFQNNGVVDDSQLPKDRFSAERLKGVDSTLKIQPAKLEDSAVYLCASSLDLGAYEQYFGPGTRLTVT.